The 12 T cell receptor beta chains below were found in one sample sequenced in a study of identical twins. TCRdb analysed the 5' RACE reads with MiXCR anew, one entry per CDR3 protein. This sample has roughly 700,000 distinct CDR3 sequences; around 8.6% occur once, and the top ten carry approximately 0.94%. These data are also associated with another study on yellow fever vaccine responses in identical twins.

The source material was PBMCs. Receptors were obtained from a woman aged 18-30 years in good health.

This clonotype appeared once. This chain joins TRBV19 and TRBJ2-6; D is unclear. CDR3 length: 16 amino acids. Trimming stripped 3 bases from V and 0 bases from J, with 9 bases between. The germline V gene has CDR1 LNHDA and CDR2 SQIVND (reference sequence). In nucleotides, the CDR3 is TGTGCCAGTAGTATTGTGACACCCTCTGGGGCCAACGTCCTGACTTTC. Protein product: CASSIVTPSGANVLTF. Filled out from reference TRBV19 and TRBJ2-6, the complete variable domain reads DGGITQSPKYLFRKEGQNVTLSCEQNLNHDAMYWYRQDPGQGLRLIYYSQIVNDFQKGDIAEGYSVSREKKESFPLTVTSAQKNPTAFYLCASSIVTPSGANVLTFGAGSRLTVL.

This clonotype was counted many times. The genes are TRBV6-1 and TRBJ1-2; 9 nucleotides match TRBD1. Germline assignment: CDR1 MNHNS and CDR2 SASEGT. V shed 4 bases and J 8 bases; nucleotides not matched to a gene: 14. The CDR3 contains 16 residues. CDR3 amino acids: CASSAGTGRLIEGYTF. The CDR3 DNA reads as TGTGCCAGCAGTGCCGGGACAGGGAGGCTAATTGAGGGCTACACCTTC.

The CDR3 nucleotides read TGCGCCAGCAGCCACCTGGACAGGGGGGACTACGAGCAGTACTTC. As protein: CASSHLDRGDYEQYF. J is TRBJ2-7 and V is TRBV4-1; TRBD1 matches at 10 bases. The CDR3 contains 15 residues. The germline V gene has CDR1 MGHRA and CDR2 YSYEKL. V trimming: 3 bases; J trimming: 3 bases; junction bases outside the gene matches: 5.

This rearrangement joins TRBV20-1 to TRBJ2-3; the D call may be TRBD1 or TRBD2 (5 bases each). The germline V gene encodes CDR1 DFQATT and CDR2 SNEGSKA (reference sequence). Trimming left V 7 bases short and J 3 bases short, with 17 bases between. The CDR3 covers 14 residues. CDR3 DNA sequence: TGCAGTGTTTTACGGGACGTAATTACAGATACGCAGTATTTT. Protein product: CSVLRDVITDTQYF.

This clonotype was detected many times. The V and J genes are TRBV12-3 or TRBV12-4 and TRBJ2-5; D possibly corresponds to TRBD2 (6 bases). CDR3 length: 16 amino acids. V lost 3 bases, J lost 5 bases, and 19 bases lay in between. This CDR3 reads CASSFLLDKGGETQYF. CDR3 nucleotides: TGTGCCAGCAGTTTCCTCCTGGACAAAGGAGGGGAGACCCAGTACTTC.

The chain is built from TRBV15 and TRBJ1-4, with no clear D. Per the germline V gene, CDR1 is LNHNV and CDR2 is YYDKDF (reference sequence). The CDR3 spans 16 residues. Deletions cut 1 base from V and 7 bases from J, with 16 bases between. This chain's CDR3 is CATSRAKTPWSEKLFF. CDR3 sequence (DNA): TGTGCCACCAGCAGAGCTAAAACTCCTTGGAGTGAAAAACTGTTTTTT.

The chain uses TRBV7-2 and TRBJ2-3; TRBD2 aligns across 10 bases. The CDR3 spans 16 residues. From germline, CDR1 is SGHTA and CDR2 FQGNSA. V lost 5 bases and J lost 2; bases outside the gene matches: 7. The CDR3 DNA is TGTGCCAGCAGCCGAGGTAGCGGGGGGACCACAGATACGCAGTATTTT. It encodes CASSRGSGGTTDTQYF.

This clonotype was seen a handful of times. This chain connects TRBV6-1 to TRBJ2-3; D might be TRBD1 (5 bases). This CDR3 contains 15 residues. The germline CDR1 and CDR2 sequences are MNHNS and SASEGT. Deletions cut 4 bases from V and 1 base from J, with 12 bases between. The CDR3 DNA follows: TGTGCCAGCAGTGCGAATGGGGCCGGCACAGATACGCAGTATTTT. Its protein product is CASSANGAGTDTQYF.

At least ten counts were recorded for this clonotype. The genes are TRBV3-1 and TRBJ2-1; D unclear. CDR3 length: 13 amino acids. Trimming removed 4 bases at V and 5 bases at J, with 9 bases between. Germline lookup yields CDR1 LGHDT and CDR2 YNNKEL (reference sequence). CDR3 protein: CASSLKSNNEQFF. The DNA for the CDR3 is TGTGCCAGCAGCCTCAAAAGCAACAATGAGCAGTTCTTC.

This clonotype was seen more than once but under ten times. V gene TRBV2 combines with J gene TRBJ2-5; D gene unclear. Between the trimmed V and J ends, which lost 7 bases and 2 bases, there was a span of 11 bases. CDR3 length equals 13 residues. Per germline, CDR1 SNHLY and CDR2 FYNNEI. CDR3 sequence reads: CASNKAPQETQYF. DNA of the CDR3: TGTGCCAGCAACAAGGCACCTCAAGAGACCCAGTACTTC.

The table lists this clonotype with many counts. V and J are TRBV24-1 and TRBJ2-1; perhaps D is TRBD1 or TRBD2 (5 bases each). CDR3 length: 15 residues. Germline V gene data show CDR1 as KGHDR and CDR2 as SFDVKD. Trimming pared 5 bases from V and 0 bases from J, leaving 10 bases between. The CDR3 coding sequence is TGTGCCACCAGTGGGGACCTGGGCTCCTACAATGAGCAGTTCTTC. Translation gives CATSGDLGSYNEQFF.

The J gene is TRBJ2-1, the V gene TRBV7-9; 9 positions agree with TRBD2. This CDR3 region has 17 residues. V lost 5 bases to trimming and J lost 5 bases; unmatched junction nucleotides: 13. The germline V gene encodes CDR1 SEHNR and CDR2 FQNEAQ (reference sequence). The CDR3 loop reads CASSLRDTSGPNNEQFF. The DNA for the CDR3 is TGTGCCAGCAGCCTAAGAGATACTAGCGGGCCGAACAATGAGCAGTTCTTC.